In its sample, the clone carrying this T cell receptor beta chain was seen a few times. The data belong to a study of blood T cell repertoires in COVID-19. Here immunoSEQ multiplex PCR was the method, and the copy in TCRdb shows in-frame clones only, minus some. The sample holds about 56,000 clones, roughly nine tenths seen once. The sequence was collected from a human donor in a cohort sampled during active COVID-19. Sequences were obtained from peripheral blood.

The CDR3 nucleotides are TGCGCCAGCAGTCAATCGGAGGGGGCGGGGGAAAAACTGTTTTTT. It specifies CASSQSEGAGEKLFF. The chain is built from TRBV23-1 and TRBJ1-4; 7 nucleotides align to TRBD1. TRBV23-1 qualifies as an ORF whose function is uncertain. V lost 0 bases to trimming and J lost 8 bases; unmatched junction nucleotides: 6. The CDR3 consists of 15 residues.